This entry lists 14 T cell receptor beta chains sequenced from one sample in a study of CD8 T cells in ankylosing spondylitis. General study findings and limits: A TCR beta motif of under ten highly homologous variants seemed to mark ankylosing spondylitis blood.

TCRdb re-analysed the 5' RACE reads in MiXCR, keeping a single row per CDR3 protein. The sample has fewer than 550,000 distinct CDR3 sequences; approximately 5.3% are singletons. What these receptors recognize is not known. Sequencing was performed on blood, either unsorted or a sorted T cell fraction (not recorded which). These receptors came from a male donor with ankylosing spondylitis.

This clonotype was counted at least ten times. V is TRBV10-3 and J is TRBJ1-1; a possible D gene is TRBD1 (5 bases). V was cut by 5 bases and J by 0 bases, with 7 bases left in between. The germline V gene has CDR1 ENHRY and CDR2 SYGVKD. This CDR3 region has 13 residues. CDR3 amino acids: CAISSRVNTEAFF. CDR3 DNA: TGTGCCATCAGTTCCAGGGTGAACACTGAAGCTTTCTTT.

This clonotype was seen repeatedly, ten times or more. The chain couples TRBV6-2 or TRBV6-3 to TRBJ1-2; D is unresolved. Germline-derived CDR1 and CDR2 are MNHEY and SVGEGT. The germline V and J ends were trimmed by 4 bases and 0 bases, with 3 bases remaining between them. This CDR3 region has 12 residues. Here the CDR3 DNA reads TGTGCCAGCAGTTCTACTAACTATGGCTACACCTTC. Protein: CASSSTNYGYTF.

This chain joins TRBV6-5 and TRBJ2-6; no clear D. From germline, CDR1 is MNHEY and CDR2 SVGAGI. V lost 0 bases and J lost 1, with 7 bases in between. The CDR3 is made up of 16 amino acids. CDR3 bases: TGTGCCAGCAGTTACTCCGCCCCGTCTGGGGCCAACGTCCTGACTTTC. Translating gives CASSYSAPSGANVLTF.

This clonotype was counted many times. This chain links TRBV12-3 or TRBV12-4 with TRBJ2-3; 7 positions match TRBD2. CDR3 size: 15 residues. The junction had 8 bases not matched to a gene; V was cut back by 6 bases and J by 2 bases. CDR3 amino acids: CASSNQRGSTDTQYF. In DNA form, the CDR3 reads TGTGCCAGCAGCAACCAGCGGGGATCCACAGATACGCAGTATTTT.

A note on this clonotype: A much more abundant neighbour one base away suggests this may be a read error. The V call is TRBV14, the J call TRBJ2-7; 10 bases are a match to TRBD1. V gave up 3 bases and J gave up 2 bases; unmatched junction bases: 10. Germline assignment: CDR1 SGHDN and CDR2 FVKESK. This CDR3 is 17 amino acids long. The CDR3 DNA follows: TGTGCCAGCAGCCAGACGGGACAGGGGCCCTTCACCTACGAGCAGTACTTC. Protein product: CASSQTGQGPFTYEQYF.

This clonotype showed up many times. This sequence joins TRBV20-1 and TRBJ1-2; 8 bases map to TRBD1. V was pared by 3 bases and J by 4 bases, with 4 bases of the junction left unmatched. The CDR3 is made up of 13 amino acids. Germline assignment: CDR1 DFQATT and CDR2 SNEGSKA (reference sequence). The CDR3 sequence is CSASPGTGYGYTF. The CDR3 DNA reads TGCAGTGCTAGTCCCGGGACAGGCTATGGCTACACCTTC.

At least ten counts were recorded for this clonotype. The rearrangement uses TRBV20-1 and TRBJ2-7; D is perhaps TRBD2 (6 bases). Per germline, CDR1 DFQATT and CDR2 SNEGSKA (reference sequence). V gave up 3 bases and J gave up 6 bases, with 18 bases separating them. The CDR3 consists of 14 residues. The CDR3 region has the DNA TGCAGTGCTAGCGAGGGACCAGGGCGGGGCGAGCAGTACTTC. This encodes CSASEGPGRGEQYF.

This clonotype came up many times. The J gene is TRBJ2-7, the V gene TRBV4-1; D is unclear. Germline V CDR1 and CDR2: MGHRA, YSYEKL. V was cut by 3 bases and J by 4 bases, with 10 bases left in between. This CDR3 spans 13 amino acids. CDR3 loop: CASSHLGPYEQYF. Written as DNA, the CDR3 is TGCGCCAGCAGCCATCTCGGACCTTACGAGCAGTACTTC.

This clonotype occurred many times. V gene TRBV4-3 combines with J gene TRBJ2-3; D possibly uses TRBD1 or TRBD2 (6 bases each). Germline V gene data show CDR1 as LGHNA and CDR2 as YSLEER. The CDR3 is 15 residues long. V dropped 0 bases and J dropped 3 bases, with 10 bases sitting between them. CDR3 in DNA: TGCGCCAGCAGCCAAGATCGGAGGGGGACAGATACGCAGTATTTT. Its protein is CASSQDRRGTDTQYF.

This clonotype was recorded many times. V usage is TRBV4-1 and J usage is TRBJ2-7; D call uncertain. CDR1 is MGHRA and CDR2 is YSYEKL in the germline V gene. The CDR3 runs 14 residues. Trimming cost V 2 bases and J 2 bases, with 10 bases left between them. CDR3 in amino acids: CASSQRTDTYEQYF. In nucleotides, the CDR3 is TGCGCCAGCAGCCAACGGACGGATACCTACGAGCAGTACTTC.

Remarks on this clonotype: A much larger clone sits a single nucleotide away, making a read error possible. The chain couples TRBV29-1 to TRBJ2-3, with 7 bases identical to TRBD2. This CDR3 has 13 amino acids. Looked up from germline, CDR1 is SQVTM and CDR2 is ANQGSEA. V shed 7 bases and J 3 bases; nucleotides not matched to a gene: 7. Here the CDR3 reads CSADRDYTDTQYF. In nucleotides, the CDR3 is TGCAGCGCGGACCGGGACTATACAGATACGCAGTATTTT.

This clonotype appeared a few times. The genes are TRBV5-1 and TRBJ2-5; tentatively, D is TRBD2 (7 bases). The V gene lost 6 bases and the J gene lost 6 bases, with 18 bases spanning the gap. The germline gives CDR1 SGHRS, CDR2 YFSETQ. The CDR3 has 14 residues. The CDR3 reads CASTVGGPLQTQYF. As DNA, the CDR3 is TGCGCCAGCACAGTCGGGGGGCCCCTACAGACCCAGTACTTC.

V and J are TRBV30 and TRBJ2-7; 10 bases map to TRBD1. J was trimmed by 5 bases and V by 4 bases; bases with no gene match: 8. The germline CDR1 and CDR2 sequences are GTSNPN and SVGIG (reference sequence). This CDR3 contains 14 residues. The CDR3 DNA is TGTGCCTGGACCCCCGGGACAGGGGACGACGAGCAGTACTTC. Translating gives CAWTPGTGDDEQYF.

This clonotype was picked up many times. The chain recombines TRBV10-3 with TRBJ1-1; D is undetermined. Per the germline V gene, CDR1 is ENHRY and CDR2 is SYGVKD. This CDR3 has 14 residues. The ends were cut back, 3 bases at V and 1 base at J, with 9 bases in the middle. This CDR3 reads CAISEGRENTEAFF. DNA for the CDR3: TGTGCCATCAGTGAAGGGCGAGAGAACACTGAAGCTTTCTTT.